This T cell receptor (beta chain) came from a study of cytomegalovirus exposure and HLA in healthy donors. In the case of this clone: Its antigen is as yet unknown.

The PCR used 60 Vbeta and 13 Jbeta primers. In the original analysis: A follow-up analysis tallied some 80 million unique TCR beta chains, 8.5 million to 14 million shared. Using immunoSEQ multiplex PCR, the repertoire was profiled, and TCRdb retains in-frame clones only, with some absent. For V, J and clone size, that table is used; D and trimming come from the DNA. The profile shows under 140,000 clones, more than 60% of them singletons. Notes on the study in general: Within an earlier analysis, most TCR beta V segments proved productive either about 87% or about 30% of the time.

J was trimmed by 0 bases and V by 6 bases; bases with no gene match: 8. Germline assignment: CDR1 SNHLY and CDR2 FYNNEI. CDR3 length equals 16 residues. Sequenced material: PBMCs. V and J are TRBV2 and TRBJ1-1; the match to TRBD1 covers 9 bases. The receptor's source is a man aged 30 to 39 in good health and CMV-seropositive. CDR3 sequence: CASRGDRASLNTEAFF. The CDR3 DNA reads TGTGCCAGCAGGGGGGACAGGGCCTCATTGAACACTGAAGCTTTCTTT.